This section outlines one T cell receptor (beta chain) sequence together with its context. The data are from a study of control samples from healthy donors and cancer patients. Produced via immunoSEQ multiplex PCR; TCRdb's table is partial and in-frame only. Here the sample spans under 85,000 clones, 90% to 95% being singletons. Germline lookup yields CDR1 MDHEN and CDR2 SYDVKM. This CDR3 has 14 amino acids. Trimming removed 7 bases from V and 4 bases from J, with 16 bases in between. Sequencing used blood. The chain combines TRBV28 with TRBJ2-5; D is undetermined. The clonotype originates from a woman aged 40 to 55 in good health. In DNA form, the CDR3 reads TGTGCCAGCACCAACCCGGCTAGAGCAGAGACCCAGTACTTC. This codes for CASTNPARAETQYF.